This T cell receptor (beta chain) was sequenced for a study of T cell repertoires in cytomegalovirus infection. Turning to the study itself: CMV infection plus the matching HLA type was flagged by public TCR beta signatures.

V was clipped by 11 bases and J by 1 base, with 12 bases between them. The CDR3 totals 13 residues. This clonotype turned up a few times. The antigen remains unidentified. In TCRdb, the reads were re-called with MiXCR into one record per CDR3 protein. The data contain some 940,000 distinct CDR3 sequences, roughly 31% of them singletons. The chain combines TRBV12-3 or TRBV12-4 with TRBJ1-5; TRBD1 is a possible D gene (5 bases). Specimen: cultured CD8+ T cells from PBMCs, collected from culture after CMV antigen stimulation. The TCR sequence derives from a human donor in good health (CMV status not recorded). Some clones in this sample may be carry-over from other donors' samples. The CDR3: CAVRWGSNQPQHF. The DNA for the CDR3 is TGTGCCGTCCGATGGGGGAGCAATCAGCCCCAGCATTTT.